This TCR beta chain was documented in a study of T cell responses to AZD1222 COVID-19 vaccine. Study results and caveats: Two AZD1222 administrations were followed by greater Spike-specific TCR breadth and depth. Mostly white British, mostly female donors; authors suggested clonal diversity may be underestimated. Only a handful of AZD1222 recipients, several in all, had baseline seropositivity.

Profiling relied on immunoSEQ multiplex PCR, and the TCRdb table lists in-frame clones only, not all of them. The sample includes roughly 120,000 clones, approximately 83% of them seen just once. This clone has only a few counts. Its target is unknown. Germline V lookup: CDR1 ENHRY, CDR2 SYGVKD. V was clipped by 3 bases and J by 4 bases, with 7 bases between them. This CDR3 spans 13 amino acids. Sequenced here: peripheral blood, sampled on day 0 of MenACWY control vaccination. This sequence was found in an adult in good health. V usage is TRBV10-3 and J usage is TRBJ2-1, with D perhaps TRBD1 (5 bases). This CDR3 reads CAISEDSYNEQFF. The CDR3 coding sequence is TGTGCCATCAGTGAAGACAGTTACAATGAGCAGTTCTTC.